The 25 T cell receptor beta chains reported below all come from one sample, sequenced in a study of blood T cell repertoires in COVID-19. This table comes from immunoSEQ multiplex PCR, and its TCRdb copy is limited to in-frame clones, with some not included. Here the sample spans fewer than 70,000 clones, less than 90% being singletons. Material: peripheral blood. These receptors were collected from a man between 45 and 60 years old with active COVID-19.

CDR3 residues: CATSLGAGSPLHF. As DNA, the CDR3 is TGTGCCACCTCGTTGGGGGCTGGGTCACCCCTCCACTTT. This sequence joins TRBV5-6 and TRBJ1-6; perhaps TRBD1 as D (6 bases). This CDR3 spans 13 amino acids. Trimming shortened V by 9 bases and J by 10 bases, and 17 bases separated the two germline ends. Looked up from germline, CDR1 is SGHDT and CDR2 is YYEEEE.

The chain's CDR3 is CASSVSGGAPYEQYF. DNA for the CDR3: TGTGCCAGCAGCGTAAGCGGGGGGGCCCCCTACGAGCAGTACTTC. The chain is built from TRBV9 and TRBJ2-7, with 10 bases that match TRBD2. CDR1 and CDR2 (germline): SGDLS, YYNGEE. The V gene end was trimmed by 1 base and the J gene end by 2 bases; junction bases not matched to a gene: 3. This CDR3 has 15 residues.

V gene TRBV9 combines with J gene TRBJ2-5, with D perhaps matching TRBD2 (5 bases). There are 15 residues in the CDR3. Trimming left V 1 base short and J 2 bases short, with 12 bases between. Germline V gene sequence: CDR1 SGDLS, CDR2 YYNGEE. This CDR3 is CASSVISGPQETQYF. For the CDR3, the DNA is TGTGCCAGCAGCGTAATCAGCGGACCTCAAGAGACCCAGTACTTC.

The chain has TRBV2 and TRBJ2-4; D is unclear. CDR3 size: 14 residues. V dropped 3 bases and J dropped 1 base, with 7 bases sitting between them. Germline V gene lookup returns CDR1 SNHLY and CDR2 FYNNEI. Here the CDR3 DNA reads TGTGCCAGCAGTGAGATCCGGGCCAAAAACATTCAGTACTTC. It is translated as CASSEIRAKNIQYF.

CDR3 protein: CASSPKTGAGELFF. The CDR3 DNA is TGCGCCAGCAGCCCTAAGACAGGCGCCGGGGAGCTGTTTTTT. The chain couples TRBV5-1 to TRBJ2-2; a weak D match, TRBD1 (6 bases). Germline values: CDR1 SGHRS, CDR2 YFSETQ. There are 14 residues in the CDR3. Trimming took 4 bases from V and 6 from J, leaving 13 bases between them.

The V call is TRBV25-1, the J call TRBJ1-1; a possible D gene is TRBD1 (5 bases). CDR1 is MGHDK and CDR2 is SYGVNS in the germline V gene. V was clipped by 3 bases and J by 6 bases, with 14 bases between them. The length of the CDR3 is 14 residues. In DNA form, the CDR3 reads TGTGCCAGCAGTGACCGTCAGGGTGGTTCTGAAGCTTTCTTT. It codes for CASSDRQGGSEAFF.

The chain is built from TRBV7-9 and TRBJ1-6; D uncertain. Trimming removed 1 base from V and 8 bases from J, with 6 bases in between. This CDR3 contains 13 residues. Germline V gene sequence: CDR1 SEHNR, CDR2 FQNEAQ (reference sequence). The CDR3 sequence is CASSLESDSPLHF. DNA of the CDR3: TGTGCCAGCAGCTTAGAAAGCGATTCACCCCTCCACTTT.

This rearrangement joins TRBV29-1 to TRBJ2-3, with a possible D match to TRBD2 (5 bases). CDR3 size: 13 residues. Germline assignment: CDR1 SQVTM and CDR2 ANQGSEA. V lost 7 bases to trimming and J lost 4 bases, with 15 bases between them. CDR3 DNA: TGCAGCGCCGGGGAAGGGTGGTCAGATACGCAGTATTTT. Its protein product is CSAGEGWSDTQYF.

This clone was detected once. This rearrangement joins TRBV5-1 to TRBJ2-7; 8 bases are shared with TRBD1. Germline CDR1 is SGHRS and CDR2 is YFSETQ. J gave up 3 bases and V 0 bases, and 2 bases lay outside the gene matches. This CDR3 comprises 14 residues. Here the CDR3 reads CASSLVGQGYEQYF. The CDR3 coding sequence is TGCGCCAGCAGCTTGGTTGGACAGGGCTACGAGCAGTACTTC.

The chain couples TRBV10-1 to TRBJ2-7; a possible D gene is TRBD1 (6 bases). Germline-derived CDR1 and CDR2 are WNHNN and SYGVQD (reference sequence). Trimming took off 3 bases at V and 3 bases at J, with 12 bases between the two ends. The CDR3 is 14 amino acids. This CDR3 is CASSDGGQNYEQYF. The CDR3 nucleotides read TGCGCCAGCAGTGATGGGGGCCAAAACTACGAGCAGTACTTC.

The V gene is TRBV6-2 or TRBV6-3, the J gene TRBJ2-5; 12 bases fit TRBD2. This CDR3 contains 16 residues. V was pared by 6 bases and J by 4 bases, with 9 bases of the junction left unmatched. Germline V gene data show CDR1 as MNHEY and CDR2 as SVGEGT. The CDR3 loop is CASSPRLAGGTETQYF. The CDR3 nucleotides read TGTGCCAGCAGCCCGCGCCTAGCGGGGGGGACAGAGACCCAGTACTTC.

This clone was observed once. CDR3 sequence: CASSLTGHGGEQFF. The CDR3 DNA reads TGTGCCAGCAGCTTGACCGGCCACGGCGGTGAGCAGTTCTTC. J is TRBJ2-1 and V is TRBV5-4, with D unresolved. Germline assignment: CDR1 SGHNT and CDR2 YYREEE (reference sequence). The CDR3 covers 14 residues. V lost 1 base and J lost 9, with 14 bases in between.

The gene calls are TRBV10-1 and TRBJ2-3, with 8 bases aligning to TRBD2. CDR1 is WNHNN and CDR2 is SYGVQD in the germline V gene (reference sequence). The J segment lost 8 bases and the V segment lost 2 bases, leaving 9 bases of the junction unmatched. The CDR3 length is 15 residues. As DNA, the CDR3 is TGCGCCAGCAGTGAGGTGATAGCGGGATCCGGTACGCAGTATTTT. Amino acid sequence: CASSEVIAGSGTQYF.

This chain joins TRBV18 and TRBJ2-3, with 7 bases aligning to TRBD2. The germline V gene has CDR1 KGHSH and CDR2 LQKENI. Trimming took 2 bases from V and 2 from J; bases not matched to a gene: 4. The CDR3 contains 15 residues. CDR3 amino acids: CASSPKRGLTDTQYF. CDR3 DNA: TGTGCCAGCTCACCAAAGCGGGGACTCACAGATACGCAGTATTTT.

This rearrangement joins TRBV6-6 to TRBJ2-3, with D possibly TRBD1 on 6 matching bases. The CDR3 totals 15 residues. V was trimmed by 6 bases and J by 3 bases, leaving 16 bases between them. Germline CDR1 is MNHNY and CDR2 is SVGAGI (reference sequence). This chain's CDR3 is CASSVQGITTDTQYF. In DNA form, the CDR3 reads TGTGCCAGCAGCGTACAGGGAATTACGACAGATACGCAGTATTTT.

The table lists this clone with a count of one. V and J are TRBV4-1 and TRBJ2-7; a possible D gene is TRBD1 (6 bases). Germline V gene data show CDR1 as MGHRA and CDR2 as YSYEKL. The CDR3 has 16 residues. The germline V and J ends were trimmed by 1 base and 0 bases, with 13 bases remaining between them. This CDR3 is CASSQAGQTPSYEQYF. CDR3 sequence (DNA): TGCGCCAGCAGCCAAGCGGGACAAACACCCTCCTACGAGCAGTACTTC.

The chain has TRBV5-1 and TRBJ2-1, with 12 nucleotides matching TRBD2. The CDR3 is made up of 15 amino acids. The V gene end was trimmed by 4 bases and the J gene end by 9 bases; junction bases not matched to a gene: 8. Germline CDR1 reads SGHRS; CDR2 reads YFSETQ. This CDR3 is CASSLTSGSSVEQFF. The CDR3 DNA reads TGCGCCAGCAGCCTGACTAGCGGGAGCTCGGTTGAGCAGTTCTTC.

V usage is TRBV7-9 and J usage is TRBJ2-7, with a tentative D call TRBD2 (6 bases). Per germline, CDR1 SEHNR and CDR2 FQNEAQ (reference sequence). V was trimmed by 3 bases and J by 5 bases, leaving 17 bases between them. There are 15 residues in the CDR3. The CDR3 nucleotides are TGTGCCAGCAGCTTGCGGGACCTAGGGACCCACGAGCAGTACTTC. It codes for CASSLRDLGTHEQYF.

The chain uses TRBV5-6 and TRBJ2-2; 8 nucleotides line up with TRBD1. This CDR3 comprises 18 residues. Germline CDR1 SGHDT, CDR2 YYEEEE. J was trimmed by 0 bases and V by 4 bases; bases with no gene match: 11. As DNA, the CDR3 is TGTGCCAGCAGCACGCGCAGGACAGGGTTGGCGAACACCGGGGAGCTGTTTTTT. Residues: CASSTRRTGLANTGELFF.

This clone has a single count. The chain carries TRBV5-4 and TRBJ2-1, with D perhaps TRBD2 (6 bases). Trimming removed 0 bases at V and 0 bases at J, with 7 bases between. The CDR3 totals 15 residues. Germline V gene data show CDR1 as SGHNT and CDR2 as YYREEE (reference sequence). The CDR3 DNA reads TGTGCCAGCAGCTTGGCGGGGGACTCCTACAATGAGCAGTTCTTC. Protein product: CASSLAGDSYNEQFF.

V and J are TRBV19 and TRBJ2-1; 7 positions agree with TRBD1. V gave up 4 bases and J gave up 6 bases; unmatched junction bases: 12. Germline lookup yields CDR1 LNHDA and CDR2 SQIVND (reference sequence). The CDR3 runs to 16 residues. The CDR3 reads CASSNHRGPSGNEQFF. CDR3 bases: TGTGCCAGTAGTAACCACAGGGGCCCCAGTGGCAATGAGCAGTTCTTC.

The CDR3 sequence is CASSQASGTPPYEQYF. CDR3 bases: TGTGCCAGCAGCCAAGCTAGCGGGACCCCTCCCTACGAGCAGTACTTC. This chain joins TRBV4-2 and TRBJ2-7; 9 bases match TRBD2. With V trimmed by 1 base and J by 2 bases, 6 bases remained unmatched. Per the germline V gene, CDR1 is LGHNA and CDR2 is YNFKEQ. This CDR3 spans 16 amino acids.

The chain recombines TRBV7-9 with TRBJ2-3, with 8 bases lining up with TRBD2. J was trimmed by 3 bases and V by 3 bases; bases with no gene match: 8. Germline lookup yields CDR1 SEHNR and CDR2 FQNEAQ (reference sequence). The CDR3 covers 16 residues. The CDR3 protein is CASSLMAGGSTDTQYF. In DNA, the CDR3 is TGTGCCAGCAGCTTGATGGCGGGGGGATCAACAGATACGCAGTATTTT.

The chain carries TRBV10-3 and TRBJ2-7, with 7 positions matching TRBD2. The CDR3 runs to 14 residues. V was clipped by 5 bases and J by 3 bases; unmatched bases: 7. Germline assignment: CDR1 ENHRY and CDR2 SYGVKD. The CDR3 loop is CAISWSGGNYEQYF. The CDR3 coding sequence is TGTGCCATCAGTTGGTCGGGAGGCAACTACGAGCAGTACTTC.

This chain links TRBV19 with TRBJ2-7; maybe TRBD1 (6 bases). This CDR3 spans 17 amino acids. Between the trimmed V and J ends, which lost 3 bases and 3 bases, there was a span of 21 bases. In germline, CDR1 is LNHDA, CDR2 SQIVND (reference sequence). The CDR3 DNA reads TGTGCCAGTAGTATCCTGCCCGGACAGTCGATTGACTACGAGCAGTACTTC. Protein sequence: CASSILPGQSIDYEQYF.